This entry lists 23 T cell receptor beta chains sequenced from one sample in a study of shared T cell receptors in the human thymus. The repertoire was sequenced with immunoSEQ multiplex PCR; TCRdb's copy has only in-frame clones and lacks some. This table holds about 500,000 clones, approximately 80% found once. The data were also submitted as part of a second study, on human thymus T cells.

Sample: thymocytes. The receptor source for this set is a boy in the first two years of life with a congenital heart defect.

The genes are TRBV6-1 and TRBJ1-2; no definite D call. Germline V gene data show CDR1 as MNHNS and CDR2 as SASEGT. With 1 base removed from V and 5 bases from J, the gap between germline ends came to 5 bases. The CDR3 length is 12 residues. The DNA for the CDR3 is TGTGCCAGCAGTGAAGGGAGGTATGGCTACACCTTC. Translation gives CASSEGRYGYTF.

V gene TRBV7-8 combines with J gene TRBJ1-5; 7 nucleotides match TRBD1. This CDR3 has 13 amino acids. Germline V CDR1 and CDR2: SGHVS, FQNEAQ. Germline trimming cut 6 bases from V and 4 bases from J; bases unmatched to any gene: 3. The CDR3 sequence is CASSGQANQPQHF. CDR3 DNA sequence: TGTGCCAGCAGTGGACAGGCAAATCAGCCCCAGCATTTT.

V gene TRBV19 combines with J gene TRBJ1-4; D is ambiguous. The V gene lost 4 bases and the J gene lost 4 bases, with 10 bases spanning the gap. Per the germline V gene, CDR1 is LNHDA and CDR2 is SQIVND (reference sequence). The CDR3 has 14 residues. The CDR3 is CASSRSGCNEKLFF. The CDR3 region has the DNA TGTGCCAGTAGTAGATCAGGCTGTAATGAAAAACTGTTTTTT.

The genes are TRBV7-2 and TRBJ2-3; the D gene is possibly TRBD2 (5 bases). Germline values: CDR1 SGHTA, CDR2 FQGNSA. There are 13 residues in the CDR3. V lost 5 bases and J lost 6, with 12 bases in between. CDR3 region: CASSPKEDDTQYF. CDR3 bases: TGTGCCAGCAGCCCGAAGGAGGATGATACGCAGTATTTT. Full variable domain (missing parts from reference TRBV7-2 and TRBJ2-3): GAGVSQSPSNKVTEKGKDVELRCDPISGHTALYWYRQSLGQGLEFLIYFQGNSAPDKSGLPSDRFSAERTGGSVSTLTIQRTQQEDSAVYLCASSPKEDDTQYFGPGTRLTVL.

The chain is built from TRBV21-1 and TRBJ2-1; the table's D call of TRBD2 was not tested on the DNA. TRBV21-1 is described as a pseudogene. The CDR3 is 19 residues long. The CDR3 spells CASSLGLAGVHGAYNEQFF. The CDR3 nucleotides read TGTGCCAGCAGCCTAGGACTAGCGGGAGTTCACGGCGCCTACAATGAGCAGTTCTTC.

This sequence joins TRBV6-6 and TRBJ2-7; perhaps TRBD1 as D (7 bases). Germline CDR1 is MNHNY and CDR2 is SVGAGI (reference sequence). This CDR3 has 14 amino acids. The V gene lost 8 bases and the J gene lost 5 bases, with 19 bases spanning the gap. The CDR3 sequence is CASLRGQGVDEQYF. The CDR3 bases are TGTGCCAGCCTCCGGGGGCAGGGGGTCGACGAGCAGTACTTC.

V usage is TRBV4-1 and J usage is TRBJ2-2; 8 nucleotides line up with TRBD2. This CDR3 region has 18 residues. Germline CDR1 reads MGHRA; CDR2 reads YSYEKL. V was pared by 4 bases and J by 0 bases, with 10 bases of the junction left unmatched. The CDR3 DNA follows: TGCGCCAGCAGCCCCGGGAGGGCCGAGGTTACGAACACCGGGGAGCTGTTTTTT. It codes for CASSPGRAEVTNTGELFF.

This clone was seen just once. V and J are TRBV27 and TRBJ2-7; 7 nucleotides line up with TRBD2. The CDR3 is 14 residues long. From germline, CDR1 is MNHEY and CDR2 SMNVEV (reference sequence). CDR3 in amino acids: CASRAGATSYEQYF. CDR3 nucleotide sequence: TGTGCTTCCCGGGCGGGAGCAACCTCCTACGAGCAGTACTTC.

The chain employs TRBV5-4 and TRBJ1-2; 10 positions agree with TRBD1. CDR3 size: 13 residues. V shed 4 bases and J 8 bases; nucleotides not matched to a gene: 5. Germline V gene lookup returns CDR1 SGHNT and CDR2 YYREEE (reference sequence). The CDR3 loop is CASSPGQGNGYTF. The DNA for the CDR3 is TGTGCCAGCAGCCCGGGACAGGGGAACGGCTACACCTTC.

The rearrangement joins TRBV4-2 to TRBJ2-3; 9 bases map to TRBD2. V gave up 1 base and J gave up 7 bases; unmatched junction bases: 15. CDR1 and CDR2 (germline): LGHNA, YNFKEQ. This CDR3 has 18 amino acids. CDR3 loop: CASSQAPQGLAGTHTQYF. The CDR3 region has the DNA TGTGCCAGCAGCCAAGCGCCGCAGGGGCTAGCGGGAACGCATACGCAGTATTTT.

CDR3 loop: CASTPGQGGYNEQFF. CDR3 coding DNA: TGTGCCAGCACCCCGGGACAGGGAGGCTACAATGAGCAGTTCTTC. V gene TRBV2 combines with J gene TRBJ2-1; 9 nucleotides match TRBD1. The junction had 7 bases not matched to a gene; V was cut back by 7 bases and J by 3 bases. Germline-derived CDR1 and CDR2 are SNHLY and FYNNEI. The CDR3 runs 15 residues.

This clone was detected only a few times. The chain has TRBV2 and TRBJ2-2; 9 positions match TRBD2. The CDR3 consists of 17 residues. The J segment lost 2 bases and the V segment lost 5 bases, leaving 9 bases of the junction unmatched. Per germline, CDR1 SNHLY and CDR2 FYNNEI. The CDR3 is CASSHNSGRPNTGELFF. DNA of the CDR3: TGTGCCAGCAGTCATAATAGCGGGAGACCAAACACCGGGGAGCTGTTTTTT. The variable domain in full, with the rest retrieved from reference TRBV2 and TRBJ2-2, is EPEVTQTPSHQVTQMGQEVILRCVPISNHLYFYWYRQILGQKVEFLVSFYNNEISEKSEIFDDQFSVERPDGSNFTLKIRSTKLEDSAMYFCASSHNSGRPNTGELFFGEGSRLTVL.

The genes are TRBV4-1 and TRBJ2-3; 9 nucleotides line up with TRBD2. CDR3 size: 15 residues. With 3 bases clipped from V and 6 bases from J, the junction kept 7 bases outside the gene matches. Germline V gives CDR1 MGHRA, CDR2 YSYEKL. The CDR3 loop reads CASSHLSGSGDTQYF. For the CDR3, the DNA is TGCGCCAGCAGCCACCTTAGCGGGAGTGGGGATACGCAGTATTTT.

The chain's CDR3 is CASSLGSASGKTGELFF. For the CDR3, the DNA is TGTGCCAGCAGCTTAGGGTCGGCTAGCGGGAAGACCGGGGAGCTGTTTTTT. The chain is built from TRBV7-6 and TRBJ2-2; 9 bases match TRBD2. Germline values: CDR1 SGHVS, CDR2 FNYEAQ. Germline trimming cut 1 base from V and 5 bases from J; bases unmatched to any gene: 8. This CDR3 is 17 amino acids long.

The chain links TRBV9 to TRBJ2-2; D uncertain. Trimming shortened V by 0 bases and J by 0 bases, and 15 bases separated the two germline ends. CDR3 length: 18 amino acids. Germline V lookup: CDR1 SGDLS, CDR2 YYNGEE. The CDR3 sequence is CASSVDPVNSTNTGELFF. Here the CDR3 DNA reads TGTGCCAGCAGCGTAGATCCTGTCAATAGTACGAACACCGGGGAGCTGTTTTTT.

CDR3 residues: CASSFGRWFGNTEAFF. DNA of the CDR3: TGCGCCAGCAGCTTTGGGAGGTGGTTCGGGAACACTGAAGCTTTCTTT. V and J are TRBV5-1 and TRBJ1-1; no definite D call. V was trimmed by 2 bases and J by 1 base, leaving 15 bases between them. Germline V lookup: CDR1 SGHRS, CDR2 YFSETQ. The CDR3 length is 16 residues.

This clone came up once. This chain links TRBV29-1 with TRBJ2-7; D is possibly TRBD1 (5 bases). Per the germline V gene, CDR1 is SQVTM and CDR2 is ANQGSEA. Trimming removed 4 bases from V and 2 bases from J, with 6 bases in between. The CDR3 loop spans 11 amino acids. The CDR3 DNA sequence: TGCAGCGTTGTGGGGCCCTACGAGCAGTACTTC. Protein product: CSVVGPYEQYF.

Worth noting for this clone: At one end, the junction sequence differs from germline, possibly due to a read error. The CDR3, as DNA: TGTGCCAGCAGTGGAACCGGACTAGCGGGAGACTCCTGCGAGCAGTACTTC. It translates to CASSGTGLAGDSCEQYF. The gene calls are TRBV6-4 and TRBJ2-7; the match to TRBD2 covers 13 bases. Germline-derived CDR1 and CDR2 are MRHNA and SNTAGT. The CDR3 has 17 residues.

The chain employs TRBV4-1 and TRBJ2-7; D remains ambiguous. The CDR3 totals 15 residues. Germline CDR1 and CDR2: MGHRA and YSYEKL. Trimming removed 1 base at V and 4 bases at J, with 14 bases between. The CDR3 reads CASSQVPRGEYEQYF. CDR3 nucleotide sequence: TGCGCCAGCAGCCAAGTCCCCCGTGGTGAGTACGAGCAGTACTTC.

CDR3 amino acids: CASSRRLAGGEEQYF. As DNA, the CDR3 is TGTGCCAGCAGTCGTCGACTAGCGGGAGGGGAAGAGCAGTACTTC. The chain uses TRBV2 and TRBJ2-7; 14 bases fit TRBD2. Germline lookup yields CDR1 SNHLY and CDR2 FYNNEI. CDR3 size: 15 residues. V was pared by 5 bases and J by 7 bases, with 7 bases of the junction left unmatched. The entire variable domain, with the rest obtained from reference TRBV2 and TRBJ2-7, is as follows: EPEVTQTPSHQVTQMGQEVILRCVPISNHLYFYWYRQILGQKVEFLVSFYNNEISEKSEIFDDQFSVERPDGSNFTLKIRSTKLEDSAMYFCASSRRLAGGEEQYFGPGTRLTVT.

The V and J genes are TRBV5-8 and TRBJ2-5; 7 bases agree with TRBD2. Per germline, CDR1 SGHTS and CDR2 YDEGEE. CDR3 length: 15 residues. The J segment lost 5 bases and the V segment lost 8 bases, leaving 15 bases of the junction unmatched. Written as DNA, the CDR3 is TGTGCCAGAGGGGCCGTGGGCGGGAGCGGGGAGACCCAGTACTTC. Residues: CARGAVGGSGETQYF.

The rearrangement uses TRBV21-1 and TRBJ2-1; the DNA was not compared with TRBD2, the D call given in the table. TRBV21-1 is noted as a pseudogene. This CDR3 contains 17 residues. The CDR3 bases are TGTGCCAGCAGACGACCTCCTACTAGCGGGAGGGGCAATGAGCAGTTCTTC. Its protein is CASRRPPTSGRGNEQFF.

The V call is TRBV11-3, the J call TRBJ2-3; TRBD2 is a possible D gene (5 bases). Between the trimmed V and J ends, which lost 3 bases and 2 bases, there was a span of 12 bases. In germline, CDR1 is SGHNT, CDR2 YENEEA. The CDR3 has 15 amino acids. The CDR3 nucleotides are TGTGCCAGCAGCTTCGGCTTCGGGGTCACAGATACGCAGTATTTT. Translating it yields CASSFGFGVTDTQYF.